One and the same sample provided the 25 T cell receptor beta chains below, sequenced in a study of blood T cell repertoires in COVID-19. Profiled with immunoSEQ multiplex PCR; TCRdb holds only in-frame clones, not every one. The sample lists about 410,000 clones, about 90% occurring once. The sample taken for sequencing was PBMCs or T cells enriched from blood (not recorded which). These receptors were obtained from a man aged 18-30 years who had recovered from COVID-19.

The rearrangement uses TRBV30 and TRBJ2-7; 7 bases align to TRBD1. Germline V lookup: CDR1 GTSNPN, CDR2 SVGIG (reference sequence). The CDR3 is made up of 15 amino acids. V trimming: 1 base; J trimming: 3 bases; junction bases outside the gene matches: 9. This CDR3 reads CAWSALTGWDYEQYF. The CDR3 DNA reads TGTGCCTGGAGTGCCCTGACAGGGTGGGACTACGAGCAGTACTTC.

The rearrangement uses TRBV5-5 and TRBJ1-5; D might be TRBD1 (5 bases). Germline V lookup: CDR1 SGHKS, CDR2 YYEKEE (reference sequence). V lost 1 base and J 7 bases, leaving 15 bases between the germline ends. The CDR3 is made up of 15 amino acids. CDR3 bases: TGTGCCAGCAGCTTGTCTTGGGGCCCCCTACAGCCCCAGCATTTT. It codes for CASSLSWGPLQPQHF. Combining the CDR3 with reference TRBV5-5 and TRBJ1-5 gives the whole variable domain DAGVTQSPTHLIKTRGQQVTLRCSPISGHKSVSWYQQVLGQGPQFIFQYYEKEERGRGNFPDRFSARQFPNYSSELNVNALLLGDSALYLCASSLSWGPLQPQHFGDGTRLSIL.

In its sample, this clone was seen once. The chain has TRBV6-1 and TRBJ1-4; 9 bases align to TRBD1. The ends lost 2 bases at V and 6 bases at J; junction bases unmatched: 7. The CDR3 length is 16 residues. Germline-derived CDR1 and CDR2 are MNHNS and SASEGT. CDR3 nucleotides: TGTGCCAGCAGTGAAAGGCCGGGACAGGGTGATGAAAAACTGTTTTTT. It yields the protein CASSERPGQGDEKLFF.

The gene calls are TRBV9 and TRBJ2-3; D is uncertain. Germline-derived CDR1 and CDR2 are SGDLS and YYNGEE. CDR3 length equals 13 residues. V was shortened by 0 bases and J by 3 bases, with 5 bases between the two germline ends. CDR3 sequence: CASSVATTDTQYF. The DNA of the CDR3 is TGTGCCAGCAGCGTAGCTACGACAGATACGCAGTATTTT.

The CDR3 spells CASLRGFFGYTF. Here the CDR3 DNA reads TGTGCCAGCTTAAGGGGGTTCTTTGGCTACACCTTC. The V call is TRBV2, the J call TRBJ1-2, with D maybe TRBD1 (6 bases). Germline V gene data show CDR1 as SNHLY and CDR2 as FYNNEI. The CDR3 is 12 amino acids. Trimming shortened V by 8 bases and J by 7 bases, and 14 bases separated the two germline ends.

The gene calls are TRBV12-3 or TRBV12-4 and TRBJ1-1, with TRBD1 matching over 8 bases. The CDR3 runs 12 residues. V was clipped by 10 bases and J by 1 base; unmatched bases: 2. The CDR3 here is CANRGRNTEAFF. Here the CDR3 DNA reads TGTGCCAACAGGGGGAGGAACACTGAAGCTTTCTTT.

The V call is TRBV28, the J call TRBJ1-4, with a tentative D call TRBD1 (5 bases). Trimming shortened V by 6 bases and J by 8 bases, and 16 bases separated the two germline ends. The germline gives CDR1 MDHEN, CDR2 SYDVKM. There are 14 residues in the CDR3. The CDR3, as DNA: TGTGCCAGCAGCTCCCGGGGGGTACGGGAAAAACTGTTTTTT. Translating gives CASSSRGVREKLFF. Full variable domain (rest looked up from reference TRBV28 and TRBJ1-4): DVKVTQSSRYLVKRTGEKVFLECVQDMDHENMFWYRQDPGLGLRLIYFSYDVKMKEKGDIPEGYSVSREKKERFSLILESASTNQTSMYLCASSSRGVREKLFFGSGTQLSVL.

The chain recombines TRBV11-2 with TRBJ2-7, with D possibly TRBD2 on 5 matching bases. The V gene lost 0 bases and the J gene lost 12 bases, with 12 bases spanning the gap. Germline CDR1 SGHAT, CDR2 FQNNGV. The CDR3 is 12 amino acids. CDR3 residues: CASSLDTGILYF. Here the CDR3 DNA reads TGTGCCAGCAGCTTAGATACGGGGATACTGTACTTC.

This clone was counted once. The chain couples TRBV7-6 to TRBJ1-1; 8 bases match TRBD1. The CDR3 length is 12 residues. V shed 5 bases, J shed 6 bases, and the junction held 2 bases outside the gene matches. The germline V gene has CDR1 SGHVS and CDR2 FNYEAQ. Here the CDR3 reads CASSPTGAEAFF. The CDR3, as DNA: TGTGCCAGCAGCCCGACAGGGGCTGAAGCTTTCTTT.

For the CDR3, the DNA is TGTGCCAGCAGACCCAGGGGTAGCAACATTCAGTACTTC. Translated: CASRPRGSNIQYF. V gene TRBV27 combines with J gene TRBJ2-4; the D gene is possibly TRBD1 (6 bases). The CDR3 is made up of 13 amino acids. Germline V gives CDR1 MNHEY, CDR2 SMNVEV (reference sequence). The V gene lost 6 bases and the J gene lost 7 bases, with 13 bases spanning the gap.

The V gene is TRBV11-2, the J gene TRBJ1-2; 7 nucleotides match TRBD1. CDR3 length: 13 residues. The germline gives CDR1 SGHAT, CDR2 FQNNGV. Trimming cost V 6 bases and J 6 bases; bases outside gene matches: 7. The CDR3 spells CASSIPGQHGYTF. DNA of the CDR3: TGTGCCAGCAGTATACCGGGACAGCATGGCTACACCTTC.

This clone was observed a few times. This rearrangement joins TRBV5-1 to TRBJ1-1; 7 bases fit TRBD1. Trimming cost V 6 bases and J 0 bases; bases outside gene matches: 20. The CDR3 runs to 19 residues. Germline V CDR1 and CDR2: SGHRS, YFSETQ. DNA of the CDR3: TGCGCCAGCACCCCATTTTTACAGGGGCCAATACTGATGAACACTGAAGCTTTCTTT. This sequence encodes CASTPFLQGPILMNTEAFF.

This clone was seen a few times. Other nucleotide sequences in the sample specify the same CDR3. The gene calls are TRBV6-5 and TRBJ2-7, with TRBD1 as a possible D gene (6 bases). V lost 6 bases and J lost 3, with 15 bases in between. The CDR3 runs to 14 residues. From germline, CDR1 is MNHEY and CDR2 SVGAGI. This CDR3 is CASSPRGLSYEQYF. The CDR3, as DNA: TGTGCCAGCAGCCCCAGGGGCTTGAGCTACGAGCAGTACTTC.

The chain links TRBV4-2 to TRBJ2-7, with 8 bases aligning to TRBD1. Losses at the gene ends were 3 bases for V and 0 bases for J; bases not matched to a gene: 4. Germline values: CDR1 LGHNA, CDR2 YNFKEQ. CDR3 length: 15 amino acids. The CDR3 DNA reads TGTGCCAGCAGCCAGGAAGGACAGGGCTCCTACGAGCAGTACTTC. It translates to CASSQEGQGSYEQYF.

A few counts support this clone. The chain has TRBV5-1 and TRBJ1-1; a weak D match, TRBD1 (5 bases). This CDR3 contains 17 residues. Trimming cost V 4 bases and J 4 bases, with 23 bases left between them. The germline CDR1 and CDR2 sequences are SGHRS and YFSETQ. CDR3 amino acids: CASSPYPRGEVGTEAFF. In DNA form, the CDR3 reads TGCGCCAGCAGCCCCTACCCACGGGGGGAAGTGGGCACTGAAGCTTTCTTT.

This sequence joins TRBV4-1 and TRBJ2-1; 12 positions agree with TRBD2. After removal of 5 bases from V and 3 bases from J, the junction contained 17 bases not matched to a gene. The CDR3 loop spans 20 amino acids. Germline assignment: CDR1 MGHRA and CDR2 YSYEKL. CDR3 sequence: CASSKLPGLAGNSGYNEQFF. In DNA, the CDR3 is TGCGCCAGCAGCAAATTACCGGGACTAGCGGGTAACTCGGGCTACAATGAGCAGTTCTTC.

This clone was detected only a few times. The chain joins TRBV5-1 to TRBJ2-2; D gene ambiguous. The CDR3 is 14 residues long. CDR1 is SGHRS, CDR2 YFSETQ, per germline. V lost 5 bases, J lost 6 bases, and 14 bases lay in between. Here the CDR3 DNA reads TGCGCCAGCAGGTTAGAACTCTCCGCCGGGGAGCTGTTTTTT. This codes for CASRLELSAGELFF. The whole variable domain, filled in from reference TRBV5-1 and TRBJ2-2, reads KAGVTQTPRYLIKTRGQQVTLSCSPISGHRSVSWYQQTPGQGLQFLFEYFSETQRNKGNFPGRFSGRQFSNSRSEMNVSTLELGDSALYLCASRLELSAGELFFGEGSRLTVL.

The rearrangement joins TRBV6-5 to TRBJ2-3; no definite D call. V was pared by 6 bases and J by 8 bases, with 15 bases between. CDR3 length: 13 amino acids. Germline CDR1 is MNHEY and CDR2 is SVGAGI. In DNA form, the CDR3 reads TGTGCCAGCAGCCCGGATTTAGGCGGTACGCAGTATTTT. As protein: CASSPDLGGTQYF.

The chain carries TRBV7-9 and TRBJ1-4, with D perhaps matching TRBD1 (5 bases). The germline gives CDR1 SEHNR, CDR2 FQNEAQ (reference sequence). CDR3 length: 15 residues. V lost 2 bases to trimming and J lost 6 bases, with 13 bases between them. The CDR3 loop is CASSLWATEDEKLFF. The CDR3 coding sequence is TGTGCCAGCAGCTTATGGGCGACAGAGGATGAAAAACTGTTTTTT.

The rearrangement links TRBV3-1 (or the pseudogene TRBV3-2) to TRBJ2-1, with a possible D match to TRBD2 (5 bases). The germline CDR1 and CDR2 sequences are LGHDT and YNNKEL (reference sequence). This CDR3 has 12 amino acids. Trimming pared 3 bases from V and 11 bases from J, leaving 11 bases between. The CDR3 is CASSQAYGKQFF. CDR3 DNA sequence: TGTGCCAGCAGCCAGGCGTACGGGAAGCAGTTCTTC.

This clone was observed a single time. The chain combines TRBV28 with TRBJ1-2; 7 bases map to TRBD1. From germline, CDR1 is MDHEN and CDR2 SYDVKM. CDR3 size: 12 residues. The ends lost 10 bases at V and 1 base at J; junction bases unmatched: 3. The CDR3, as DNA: TGTGCCACCCGGGACAGTAACTATGGCTACACCTTC. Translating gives CATRDSNYGYTF.

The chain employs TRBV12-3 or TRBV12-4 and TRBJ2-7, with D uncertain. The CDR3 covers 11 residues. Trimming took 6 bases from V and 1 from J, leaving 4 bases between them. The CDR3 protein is CASSSSYEQYF. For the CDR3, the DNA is TGTGCCAGCAGCTCTTCCTACGAGCAGTACTTC.

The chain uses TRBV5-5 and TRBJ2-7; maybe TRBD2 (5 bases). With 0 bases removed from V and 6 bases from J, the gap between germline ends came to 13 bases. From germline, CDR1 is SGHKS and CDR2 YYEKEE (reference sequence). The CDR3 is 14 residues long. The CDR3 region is CASSLAPTGSEQYF. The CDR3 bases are TGTGCCAGCAGCTTGGCCCCGACTGGGAGCGAGCAGTACTTC. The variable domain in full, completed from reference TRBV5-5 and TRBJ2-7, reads DAGVTQSPTHLIKTRGQQVTLRCSPISGHKSVSWYQQVLGQGPQFIFQYYEKEERGRGNFPDRFSARQFPNYSSELNVNALLLGDSALYLCASSLAPTGSEQYFGPGTRLTVT.

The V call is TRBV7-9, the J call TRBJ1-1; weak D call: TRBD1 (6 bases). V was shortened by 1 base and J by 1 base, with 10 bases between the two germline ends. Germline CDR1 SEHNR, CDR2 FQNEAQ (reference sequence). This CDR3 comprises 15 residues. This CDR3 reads CASSLVGQSNTEAFF. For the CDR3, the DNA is TGTGCCAGCAGCTTAGTTGGACAGTCGAACACTGAAGCTTTCTTT. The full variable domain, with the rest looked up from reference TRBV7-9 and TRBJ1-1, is DTGVSQNPRHKITKRGQNVTFRCDPISEHNRLYWYRQTLGQGPEFLTYFQNEAQLEKSRLLSDRFSAERPKGSFSTLEIQRTEQGDSAMYLCASSLVGQSNTEAFFGQGTRLTVV.

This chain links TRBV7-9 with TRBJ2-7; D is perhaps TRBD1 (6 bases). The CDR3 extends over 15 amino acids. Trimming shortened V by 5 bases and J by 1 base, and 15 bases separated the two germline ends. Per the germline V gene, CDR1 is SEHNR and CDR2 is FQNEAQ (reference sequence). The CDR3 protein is CASSMGLTGSYEQYF. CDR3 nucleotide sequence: TGTGCCAGCAGCATGGGCCTGACAGGATCCTACGAGCAGTACTTC.